This T cell receptor beta chain was identified in a study of cytomegalovirus exposure and HLA in healthy donors (dated by TCRdb to the late 2010s). Regarding the study in general: An earlier analysis of several hundred of the donors reported over 250 Gb of sequence data and 117 million unique TCR beta sequences obtained from roughly 170 million T cells. A later genetic analysis used genome-wide SNP genotypes for about three fifths of the 666 donors, treating that subset as a discovery cohort. Rather than using new phenotypic data, the later analysis identified candidate immune exposures from TCR beta sequences and from how often those sequences occurred across donors. Alongside the repertoire data, information on donor age, sex, ethnicity and CMV serostatus was compiled. High-throughput TCR immunosequencing, statistical association of individual TCRs with disease status, and machine learning were combined to predict cytomegalovirus infection status. Class I and class II HLA loci were covered by the typing at four-digit resolution. The number of donors typed differed by locus, with roughly 629-640 for A, B, C, DRB1 and DQB1, roughly 520 for DQA1, over 600 for DPA1, and around 460 for DPB1. The aim of the study was to test whether cataloging public T cell receptors could identify signatures of past pathogen exposure. In an earlier analysis of roughly 540 of the donors, high-throughput TCR beta sequencing was used to judge whether each TCR beta V gene segment behaved as functional or pseudogenic. The T cell repertoires of around 670 subjects were profiled by immunosequencing and related to cytomegalovirus serostatus. In addition to the first cohort of around 670 subjects, a separate validation cohort of some 120 different subjects was used. Among the approximately 430 genotyped donors, more than 70% belonged to the genetic ancestry cluster associated with self-reported Caucasian donors. All discovery cohort repertoires had been generated using a single sequencing platform. A later analysis re-examined previously published TCR beta repertoires from roughly 650 donors and added high-resolution HLA genotyping to investigate patterns of TCR occurrence. Among a few hundred genotyped donors of the cohort, an average of approximately 240,000 unique TCR beta nucleotide sequences were sequenced per donor, around 20% of them non-productive. Roughly 290 gigabases of sequencing data and 70 million to 95 million unique TCR sequences made up an early release that covered about 640 HLA-typed donors. Five DR-DQ haplotypes were treated as single units for association and clustering because of strong linkage in the cohort.

In the case of this clone: Its cognate antigen has yet to be identified. The sample holds no much larger clone one base away, and base qualities are not on file.

Library prep was done by the immunoSEQ multiplex PCR assay. A mixture of 60 forward primers for TCR Vbeta segments and 13 reverse primers for TCR Jbeta segments was used in the multiplex PCR. A multiplex PCR assay on genomic DNA amplified the CDR3 region of rearranged TCR beta genes. On the Illumina HiSeq System, the amplified TCR beta libraries were sequenced as 87-base-pair reads. The authors processed their data as follows. Across the 500 to 750 repertoires, a later analysis counted about 81 million unique TCR beta chains, 9 million to 14 million of which were shared by at least two donors. Raw reads were error-corrected and collapsed into unique sequences with a nearest-neighbor algorithm that merged closely related sequences to remove PCR and sequencing errors. To assign V, D and J gene segments, CDR3 sequences were aligned to IMGT reference sequences. Each retained sequence needed at least a six-nucleotide match to both a V gene segment and a J gene segment. Rearrangements were called productive when the CDR3 lacked stop codons and stayed in frame with V and J; all others were non-productive. CDR3 was defined by IMGT convention, running from the second conserved V-encoded cysteine to the conserved J-encoded phenylalanine. The earlier analysis of around 640 of the donors excluded sequences that lacked an unambiguous match to a single V gene segment. An earlier analysis of approximately 590 of the donors classified V segments as functional when productive rearrangements were above 56.7% and as segregating when the standard deviation between donors was above 5%. A statistical classification framework was built to diagnose cytomegalovirus status from the catalog of TCR beta chain sequences. A later analysis assigned V and J genes by comparing TCR nucleotide sequences with IMGT/GENE-DB human TR gene sequences. A later analysis assigned CDR3 sequences and most-parsimonious VDJ recombination scenarios with the TCRdist pipeline. A later analysis defined each TCR beta chain by its CDR3 amino acid sequence plus V-gene family, and excluded reads lacking a unique V-gene family. To address suspected cross-contamination and a sequencing artifact, a later analysis removed a few hundred highly shared, low-generation-probability nucleotide sequences. For each public chain, a later analysis derived a clonal expansion index from normalized ranks of inferred template counts within each repertoire. In a later analysis, generation probabilities were computed with a VDJ recombination model fitted to out-of-frame rearrangements, and the resulting probabilities were checked against IGoR. Hypergeometric tests were used in a later analysis to score TCR-TCR, TCR-HLA and TCR-CMV co-occurrence, with a repertoire-size bias correction applied to the TCR pairs. False discovery rates were estimated in a later analysis by permuting HLA or CMV assignments 20 times. In a later analysis, co-occurring TCRs were grouped using DBSCAN, with TCRdist sequence similarity added in when clustering inside HLA-allele-positive subsets. Repertoires with fewer than 30,000 or more than 120,000 public chains, plus five repertoires with anomalous nucleotide sharing, were excluded from co-occurrence clustering. The source is immuneACCESS, and TCRdb retained only in-frame sequences with V and J called. Part of the clones is not carried over; for the studies checked, unresolved V genes explain less than half of this, and the remainder is unexplained. D and trimming were read from the DNA, whereas the V and J calls and clone size are those reported in that table. The sample table shows some 90,000 clones, and 60% to 75% are seen once. The ten largest clones add up to about 14% of the sample.

The cohort was made up of 500 to 800 healthy bone marrow donors. At the time of sampling, every cohort member was nominally healthy, though immune exposures that went unrecorded were likely present. The donor tested CMV seropositive and was one of the 289 seropositive cohort members. A peripheral blood sample was collected from each donor, and TCR beta sequencing was performed on peripheral blood mononuclear cells. Genomic DNA extraction from the blood cell samples was performed with the Qiagen DNeasy Blood Extraction Kit. From its cysteine to its phenylalanine, the CDR3 spans 14 amino acids. Only the CDR3 part of the read is kept: 42 bases, read in frame from the first base. CDR1 SGHRS and CDR2 YFSETQ are derived from the germline V gene. V is reduced by 0 bases and J by 8 bases, leaving a spacing of 14 bases between them. Overall study outcomes, separate from this receptor: Specific HLA alleles were associated with 15,000 to 20,000 TCR beta sequences at a false discovery rate of 0.05 in a later analysis. The authors suggested that the approach could potentially be extended to other disease states and immunological phenotypes. A later genetic analysis reported fewer N-insertions in productive TCRs among donors in an Asian-associated ancestry cluster than the roughly 720-donor mean. Because some donors lacked HLA typing at each locus, the association tests relied only on the typed subset. In a later analysis, most CMV-associated TCR beta chains were found to appear HLA-restricted, with HLA associations seemingly driven largely by CMV exposure. Because the 87-base-pair reads could not distinguish some IMGT-functional V segments, including TRBV6-2 and TRBV6-3, those segments were excluded. In a later genetic analysis, a missense DCLRE1C variant was associated with V-gene and J-gene trimming of TCR beta chains, and the association was replicated in an independent cohort. Across donors, most TCR sequences were observed very rarely, whereas some public TCRs were present in many individuals. In the study, 164 TCR beta chains were listed as associated with cytomegalovirus. Sequencing depth was assumed to be roughly uniform across donors in the presence/absence analyses, though that assumption may not hold. A cluster of highly shared sequence variants was judged likely to be a technical artifact of the sequencing pipeline. Because counts were too low, some 17 rarely observed V segments, including chromosome 9 orphons, were left out of the earlier analysis of about 620 of the donors. In a later analysis, TCR association rates were found to vary across HLA loci, with the most associated TCRs seen for DRB1 alleles and the fewest for HLA-C alleles. When HLA alleles, especially DR and DQ, strongly co-occurred, attributing TCR associations to individual alleles was difficult. A later analysis found that HLA-associated TCR beta chains were more clonally expanded and had lower generation probabilities than equally common non-associated chains. In an earlier analysis of around 600 of the donors, most TCR beta V segments appeared in productive rearrangements about 90% or about 30% of the time, broadly matching IMGT annotations. The classifier was reported to diagnose cytomegalovirus status with high specificity and sensitivity in both the original cohort and the validation cohort. In vitro tests confirmed that three of the cytomegalovirus-associated TCR beta chains recognize cytomegalovirus antigens. Linkage disequilibrium might explain the correlated functional status among segregating V segments, but an unknown experimental factor could not be excluded. In this cohort, only TCR beta chains were sequenced, and detectable features were limited by the absence of alpha or paired-chain data. A further reported finding was that TCR beta sequences accurately predicted the HLA-A and HLA-B alleles for most subjects in the first cohort. In a later analysis, several top co-occurrence clusters were reported to appear linked to parvovirus B19, influenza, CMV and Epstein-Barr virus. The only immune exposure information available for the cohort was CMV serostatus.

This chain joins TRBV5-1 to TRBJ1-1; TRBD1 might be the D gene, on 5 matching bases. The material sequenced was PBMCs. The receptor was derived from a woman aged 65 to 85 in good health and CMV-seropositive. The CDR3: CASSLGTDKTEAFF. The DNA sequence follows: TGCGCCAGCAGCTTGGGGACGGACAAGACGGAAGCTTTCTTT.